This T cell receptor (beta chain) was sequenced in a study of monozygotic twins with inflammatory bowel disease. UMIs with a 6-nucleotide sample barcode were added by template switching. Amplification of TCRalpha and TCRbeta cDNA involved two nested PCRs that ran for roughly 16 and 10 cycles. TCRdb re-called the 5' RACE reads and catalogs CDR3 proteins one per entry, DNA excluded. In total, the table holds about 380,000 distinct CDR3 sequences. Germline V lookup: CDR1 LGHNA, CDR2 YNFKEQ. CDR3 length: 17 residues. The receptor was isolated from a human donor with ulcerative colitis or Crohn's disease, or a healthy co-twin of an affected twin (not recorded which). The specimen was blood. The rearrangement links TRBV4-2 to TRBJ2-1. The CDR3 region is CASSQDLRLTLYNEQFF.